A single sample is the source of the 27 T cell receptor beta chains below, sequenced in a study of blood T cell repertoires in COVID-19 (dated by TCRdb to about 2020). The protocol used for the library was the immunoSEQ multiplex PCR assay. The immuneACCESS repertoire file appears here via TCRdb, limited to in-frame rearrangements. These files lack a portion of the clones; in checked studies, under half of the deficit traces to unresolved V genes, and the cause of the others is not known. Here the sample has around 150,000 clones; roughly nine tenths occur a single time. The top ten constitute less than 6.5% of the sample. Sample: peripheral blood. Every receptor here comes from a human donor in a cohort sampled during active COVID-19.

The CDR3 reads CASSSGLAGYLPETQYF. CDR3 coding DNA: TGTGCCAGCAGCTCCGGACTAGCGGGGTACCTTCCAGAGACCCAGTACTTC. The genes are TRBV5-4 and TRBJ2-5; 12 nucleotides line up with TRBD2. Germline CDR1 SGHNT, CDR2 YYREEE (reference sequence). The CDR3 is 17 residues long. V dropped 3 bases and J dropped 4; count of bases not matched to a gene: 10.

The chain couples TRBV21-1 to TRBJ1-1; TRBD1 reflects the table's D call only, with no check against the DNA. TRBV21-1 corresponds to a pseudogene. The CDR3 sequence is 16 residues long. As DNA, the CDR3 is TGTGCCAGCAGCAAACGGAAGGGTGAAGGGGACACTGAAGCTTTCTTT. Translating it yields CASSKRKGEGDTEAFF.

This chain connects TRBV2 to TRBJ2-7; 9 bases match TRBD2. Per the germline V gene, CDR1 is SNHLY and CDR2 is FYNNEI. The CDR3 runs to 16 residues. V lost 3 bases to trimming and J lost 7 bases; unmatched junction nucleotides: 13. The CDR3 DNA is TGTGCCAGCAGTGATTGGGGCGGGGGGGCCCACAAGGAGCAGTACTTC. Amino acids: CASSDWGGGAHKEQYF.

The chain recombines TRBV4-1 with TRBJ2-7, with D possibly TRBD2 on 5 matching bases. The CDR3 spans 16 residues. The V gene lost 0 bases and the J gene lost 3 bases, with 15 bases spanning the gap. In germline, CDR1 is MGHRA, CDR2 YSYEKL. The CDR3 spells CASSQDLASQLYEQYF. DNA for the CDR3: TGCGCCAGCAGCCAAGACTTAGCGTCACAACTCTACGAGCAGTACTTC.

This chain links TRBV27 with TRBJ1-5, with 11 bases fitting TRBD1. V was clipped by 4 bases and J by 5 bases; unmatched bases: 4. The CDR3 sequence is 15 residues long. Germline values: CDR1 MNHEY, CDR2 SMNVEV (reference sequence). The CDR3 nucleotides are TGTGCCAGCAGTTGGACAGGGGGCGACGATCAGCCCCAGCATTTT. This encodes CASSWTGGDDQPQHF.

The CDR3 loop is CASSLPAQSEQYF. The CDR3, as DNA: TGTGCCAGCAGTTTACCCGCACAAAGCGAGCAGTACTTC. This rearrangement joins TRBV12-3 or TRBV12-4 to TRBJ2-7; D ambiguous. The length of the CDR3 is 13 residues. Trimming shortened V by 2 bases and J by 6 bases, and 11 bases separated the two germline ends.

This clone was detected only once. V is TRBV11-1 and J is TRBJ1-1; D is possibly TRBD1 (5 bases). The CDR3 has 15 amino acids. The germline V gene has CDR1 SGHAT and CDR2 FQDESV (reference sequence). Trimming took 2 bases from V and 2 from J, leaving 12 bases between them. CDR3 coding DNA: TGTGCCAGCAGCTTACGTGGGGGAGGTAACACTGAAGCTTTCTTT. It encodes CASSLRGGGNTEAFF.

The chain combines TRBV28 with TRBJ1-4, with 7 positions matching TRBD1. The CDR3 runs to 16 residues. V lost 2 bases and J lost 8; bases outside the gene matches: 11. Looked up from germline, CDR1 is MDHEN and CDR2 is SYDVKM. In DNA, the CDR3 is TGTGCCAGCAGTTTACAGGGCGACAGGGCGGGCGAAAAACTGTTTTTT. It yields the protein CASSLQGDRAGEKLFF.

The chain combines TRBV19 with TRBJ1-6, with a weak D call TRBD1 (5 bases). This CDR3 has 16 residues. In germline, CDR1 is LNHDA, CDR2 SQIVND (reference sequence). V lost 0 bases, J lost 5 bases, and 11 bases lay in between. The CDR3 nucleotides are TGTGCCAGTAGTATAGAGGGGCGGACGAATAATTCACCCCTCCACTTT. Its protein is CASSIEGRTNNSPLHF.

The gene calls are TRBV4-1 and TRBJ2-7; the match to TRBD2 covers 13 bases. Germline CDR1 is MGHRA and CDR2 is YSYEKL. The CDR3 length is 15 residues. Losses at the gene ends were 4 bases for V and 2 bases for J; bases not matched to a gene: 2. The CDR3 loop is CASSLGTSGTYEQYF. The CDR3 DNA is TGCGCCAGCAGCCTGGGGACTAGCGGGACCTACGAGCAGTACTTC.

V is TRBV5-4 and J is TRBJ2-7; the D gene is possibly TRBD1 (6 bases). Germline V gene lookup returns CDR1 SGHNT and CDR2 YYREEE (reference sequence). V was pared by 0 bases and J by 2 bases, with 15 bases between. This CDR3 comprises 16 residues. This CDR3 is CASSLGSGAFTYEQYF. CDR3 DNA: TGTGCCAGCAGCTTGGGGTCAGGGGCATTTACCTACGAGCAGTACTTC.

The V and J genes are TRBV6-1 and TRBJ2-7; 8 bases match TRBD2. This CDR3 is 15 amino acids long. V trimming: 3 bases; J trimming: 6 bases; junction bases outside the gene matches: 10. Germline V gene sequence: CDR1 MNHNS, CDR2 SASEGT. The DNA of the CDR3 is TGTGCCAGCAGTGACCTAGCGGGTTTCTCCGGCGAGCAGTACTTC. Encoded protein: CASSDLAGFSGEQYF.

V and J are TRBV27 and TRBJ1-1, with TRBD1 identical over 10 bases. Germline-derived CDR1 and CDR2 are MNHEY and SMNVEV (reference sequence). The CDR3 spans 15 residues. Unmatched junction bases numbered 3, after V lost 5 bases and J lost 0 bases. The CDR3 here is CASSDGQGVNTEAFF. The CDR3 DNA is TGTGCCAGCAGTGACGGACAGGGGGTGAACACTGAAGCTTTCTTT.

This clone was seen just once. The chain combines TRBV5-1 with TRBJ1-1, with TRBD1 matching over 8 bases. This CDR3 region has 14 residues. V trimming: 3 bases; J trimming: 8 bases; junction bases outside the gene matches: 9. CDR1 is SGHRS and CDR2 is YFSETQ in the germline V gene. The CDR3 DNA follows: TGCGCCAGCAGCTGTTTCCAGGGGGCTGGAGAAGCTTTCTTT. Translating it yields CASSCFQGAGEAFF.

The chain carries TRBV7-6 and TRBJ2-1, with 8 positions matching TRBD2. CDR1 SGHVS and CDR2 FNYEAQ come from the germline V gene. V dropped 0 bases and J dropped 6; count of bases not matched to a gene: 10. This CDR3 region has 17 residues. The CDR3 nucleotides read TGTGCCAGCAGCTTAGCGGAGGGACTAGGAGGGGCCAATGAGCAGTTCTTC. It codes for CASSLAEGLGGANEQFF.

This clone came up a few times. The CDR3 bases are TGCGCCAGCAGCTCAGGGTCAGGCTACGAGCAGTACTTC. This codes for CASSSGSGYEQYF. The gene calls are TRBV5-1 and TRBJ2-7; TRBD1 might be the D (5 bases). Deletions cut 3 bases from V and 3 bases from J, with 10 bases between. Germline CDR1 and CDR2: SGHRS and YFSETQ. The CDR3 consists of 13 residues.

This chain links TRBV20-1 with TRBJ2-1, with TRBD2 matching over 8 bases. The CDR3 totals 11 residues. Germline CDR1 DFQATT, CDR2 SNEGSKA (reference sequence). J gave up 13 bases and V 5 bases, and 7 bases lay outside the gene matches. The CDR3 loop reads CSAEAGVGQFF. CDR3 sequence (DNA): TGCAGTGCTGAAGCGGGAGTTGGTCAGTTCTTC.

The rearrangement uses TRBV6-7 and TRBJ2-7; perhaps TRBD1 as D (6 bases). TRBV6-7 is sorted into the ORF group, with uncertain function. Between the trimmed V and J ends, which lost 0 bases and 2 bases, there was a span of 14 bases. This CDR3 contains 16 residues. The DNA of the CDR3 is TGTGCCAGCAGTTACTCGGGACACCGGTACCCCTACGAGCAGTACTTC. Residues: CASSYSGHRYPYEQYF.

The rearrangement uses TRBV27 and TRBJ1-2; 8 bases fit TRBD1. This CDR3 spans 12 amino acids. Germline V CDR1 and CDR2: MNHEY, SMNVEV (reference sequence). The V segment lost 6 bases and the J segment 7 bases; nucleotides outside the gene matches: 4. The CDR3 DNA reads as TGTGCCAGCAGGACAGGGGTTGGTGGCTACACCTTC. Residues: CASRTGVGGYTF.

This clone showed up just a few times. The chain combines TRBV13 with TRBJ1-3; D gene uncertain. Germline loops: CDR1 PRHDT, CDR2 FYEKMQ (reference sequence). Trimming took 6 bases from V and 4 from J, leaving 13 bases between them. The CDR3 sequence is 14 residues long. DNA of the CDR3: TGTGCCAGCAGAACAACGGGGAGGGGAAACACCATATATTTT. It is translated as CASRTTGRGNTIYF.

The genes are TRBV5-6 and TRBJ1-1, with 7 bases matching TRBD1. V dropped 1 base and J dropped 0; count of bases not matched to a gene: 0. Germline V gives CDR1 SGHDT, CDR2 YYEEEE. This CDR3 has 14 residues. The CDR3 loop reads CASSLTGVNTEAFF. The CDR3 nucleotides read TGTGCCAGCAGCTTGACAGGGGTGAACACTGAAGCTTTCTTT.

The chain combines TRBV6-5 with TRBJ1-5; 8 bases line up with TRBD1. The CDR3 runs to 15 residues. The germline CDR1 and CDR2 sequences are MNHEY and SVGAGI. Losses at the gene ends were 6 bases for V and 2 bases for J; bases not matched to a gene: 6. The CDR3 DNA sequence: TGTGCCAGCAGCAGCCTGACAGGGGGCAATCAGCCCCAGCATTTT. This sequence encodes CASSSLTGGNQPQHF.

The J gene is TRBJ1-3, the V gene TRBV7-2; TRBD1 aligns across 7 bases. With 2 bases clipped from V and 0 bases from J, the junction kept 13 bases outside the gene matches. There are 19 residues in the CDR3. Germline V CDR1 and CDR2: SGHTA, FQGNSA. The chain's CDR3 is CASSLSGMGTEASGNTIYF. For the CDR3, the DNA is TGTGCCAGCAGCTTATCCGGCATGGGGACAGAGGCCTCTGGAAACACCATATATTTT.

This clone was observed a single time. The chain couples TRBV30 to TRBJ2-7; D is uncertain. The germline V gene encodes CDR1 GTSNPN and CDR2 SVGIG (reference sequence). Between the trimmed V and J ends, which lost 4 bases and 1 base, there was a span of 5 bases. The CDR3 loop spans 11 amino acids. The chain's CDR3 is CAWISSYEQYF. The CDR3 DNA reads TGTGCCTGGATATCGTCCTACGAGCAGTACTTC.

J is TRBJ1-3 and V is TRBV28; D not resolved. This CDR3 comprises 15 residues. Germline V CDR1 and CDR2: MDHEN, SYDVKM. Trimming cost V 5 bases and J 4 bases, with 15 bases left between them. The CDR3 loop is CASSILGVDGNTIYF. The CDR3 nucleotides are TGTGCCAGCAGTATCCTAGGAGTAGACGGAAACACCATATATTTT.

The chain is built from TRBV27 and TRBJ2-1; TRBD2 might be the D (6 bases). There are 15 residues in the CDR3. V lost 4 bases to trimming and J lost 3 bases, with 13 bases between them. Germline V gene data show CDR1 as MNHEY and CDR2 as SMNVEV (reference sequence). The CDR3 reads CASSSRLGYYNEQFF. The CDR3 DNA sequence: TGTGCCAGCAGTTCACGACTAGGATACTACAATGAGCAGTTCTTC.

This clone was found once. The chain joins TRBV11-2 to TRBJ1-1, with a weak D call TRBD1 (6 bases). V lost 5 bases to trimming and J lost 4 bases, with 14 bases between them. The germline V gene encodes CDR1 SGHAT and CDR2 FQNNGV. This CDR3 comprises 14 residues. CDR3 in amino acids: CASSLGQKSTEAFF. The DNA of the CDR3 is TGTGCCAGCAGCCTCGGACAGAAATCCACTGAAGCTTTCTTT.